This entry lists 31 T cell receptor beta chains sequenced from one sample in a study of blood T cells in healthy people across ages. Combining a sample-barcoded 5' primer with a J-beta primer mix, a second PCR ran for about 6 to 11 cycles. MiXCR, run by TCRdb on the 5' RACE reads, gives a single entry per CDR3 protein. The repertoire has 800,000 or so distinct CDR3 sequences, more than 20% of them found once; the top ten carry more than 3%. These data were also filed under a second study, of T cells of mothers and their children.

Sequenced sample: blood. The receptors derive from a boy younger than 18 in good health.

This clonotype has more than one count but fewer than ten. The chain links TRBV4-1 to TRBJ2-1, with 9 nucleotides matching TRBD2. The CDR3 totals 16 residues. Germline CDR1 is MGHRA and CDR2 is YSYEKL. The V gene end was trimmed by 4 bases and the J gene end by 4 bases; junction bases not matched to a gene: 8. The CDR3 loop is CASSPLAGLPYNEQFF. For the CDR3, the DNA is TGCGCCAGCAGCCCCCTAGCGGGGCTCCCTTACAATGAGCAGTTCTTC.

This CDR3 is CATSRDGEFPLHF. The CDR3, as DNA: TGTGCCACCAGCAGAGATGGAGAGTTCCCCCTCCACTTT. This chain uses TRBV15 with TRBJ1-6, with D hard to call. V lost 0 bases and J 13 bases, leaving 10 bases between the germline ends. The CDR3 totals 13 residues. Germline lookup yields CDR1 LNHNV and CDR2 YYDKDF (reference sequence).

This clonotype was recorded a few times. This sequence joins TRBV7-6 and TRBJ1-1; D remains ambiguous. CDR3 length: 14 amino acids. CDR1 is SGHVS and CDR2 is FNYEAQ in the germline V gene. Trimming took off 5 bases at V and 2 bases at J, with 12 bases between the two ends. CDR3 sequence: CASSLRPANTEAFF. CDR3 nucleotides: TGTGCCAGCAGCCTAAGGCCGGCCAACACTGAAGCTTTCTTT.

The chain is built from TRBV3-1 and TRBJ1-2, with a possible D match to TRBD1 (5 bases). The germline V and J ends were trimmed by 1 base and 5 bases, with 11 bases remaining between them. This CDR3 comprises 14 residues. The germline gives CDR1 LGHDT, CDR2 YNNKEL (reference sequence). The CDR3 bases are TGTGCCAGCAGCCAAGCGGGACTGGATTATGGCTACACCTTC. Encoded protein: CASSQAGLDYGYTF.

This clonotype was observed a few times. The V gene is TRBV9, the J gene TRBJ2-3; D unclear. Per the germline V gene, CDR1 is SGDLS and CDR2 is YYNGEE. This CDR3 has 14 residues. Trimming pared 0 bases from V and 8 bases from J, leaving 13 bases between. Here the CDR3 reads CASSVDAEQVTQYF. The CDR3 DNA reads TGTGCCAGCAGCGTAGATGCGGAACAAGTTACGCAGTATTTT. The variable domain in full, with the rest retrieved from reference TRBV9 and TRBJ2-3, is DSGVTQTPKHLITATGQRVTLRCSPRSGDLSVYWYQQSLDQGLQFLIQYYNGEERAKGNILERFSAQQFPDLHSELNLSSLELGDSALYFCASSVDAEQVTQYFGPGTRLTVL.

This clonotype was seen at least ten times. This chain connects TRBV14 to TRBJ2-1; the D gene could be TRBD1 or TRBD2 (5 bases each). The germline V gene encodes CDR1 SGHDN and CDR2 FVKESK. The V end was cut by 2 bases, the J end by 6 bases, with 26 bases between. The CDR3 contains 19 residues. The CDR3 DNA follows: TGTGCCAGCAGCCAATTGCCTGGGTTTGGGTCCGGGGCTTTCAATGAGCAGTTCTTC. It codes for CASSQLPGFGSGAFNEQFF.

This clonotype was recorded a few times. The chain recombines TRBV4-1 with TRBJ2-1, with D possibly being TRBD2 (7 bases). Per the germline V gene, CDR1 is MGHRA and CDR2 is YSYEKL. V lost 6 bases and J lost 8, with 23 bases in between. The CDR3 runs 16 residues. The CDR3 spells CASRGEWGGFGDEQFF. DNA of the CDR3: TGCGCCAGCAGGGGTGAGTGGGGGGGCTTCGGCGATGAGCAGTTCTTC.

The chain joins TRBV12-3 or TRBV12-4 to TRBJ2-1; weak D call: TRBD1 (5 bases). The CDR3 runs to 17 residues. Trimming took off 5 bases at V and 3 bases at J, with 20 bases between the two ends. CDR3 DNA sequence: TGTGCCAGCAGTCCGACAGACCAACTTCTAATCTACAATGAGCAGTTCTTC. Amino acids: CASSPTDQLLIYNEQFF.

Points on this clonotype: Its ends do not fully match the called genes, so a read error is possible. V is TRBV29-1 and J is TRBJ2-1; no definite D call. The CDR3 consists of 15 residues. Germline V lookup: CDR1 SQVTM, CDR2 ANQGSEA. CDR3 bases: TGCAGCGTTGAAGGAGATCGACCAAATTACAATGAGCAGTCCTTC. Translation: CSVEGDRPNYNEQSF.

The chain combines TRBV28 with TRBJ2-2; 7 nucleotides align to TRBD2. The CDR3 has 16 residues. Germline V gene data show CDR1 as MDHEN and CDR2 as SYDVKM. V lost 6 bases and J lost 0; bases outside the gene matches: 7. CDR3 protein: CASRLGLAANTGELFF. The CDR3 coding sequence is TGTGCCAGCAGACTTGGGCTAGCGGCGAACACCGGGGAGCTGTTTTTT. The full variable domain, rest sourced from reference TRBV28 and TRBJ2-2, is DVKVTQSSRYLVKRTGEKVFLECVQDMDHENMFWYRQDPGLGLRLIYFSYDVKMKEKGDIPEGYSVSREKKERFSLILESASTNQTSMYLCASRLGLAANTGELFFGEGSRLTVL.

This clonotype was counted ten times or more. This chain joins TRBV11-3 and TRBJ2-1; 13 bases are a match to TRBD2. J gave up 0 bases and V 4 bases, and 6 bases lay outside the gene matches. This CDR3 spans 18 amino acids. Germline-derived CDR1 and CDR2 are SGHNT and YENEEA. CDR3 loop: CASSSGLAGAHSYNEQFF. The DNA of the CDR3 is TGTGCCAGCAGCTCCGGACTAGCGGGGGCCCACTCCTACAATGAGCAGTTCTTC. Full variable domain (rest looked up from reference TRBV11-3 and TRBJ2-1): EAGVVQSPRYKIIEKKQPVAFWCNPISGHNTLYWYLQNLGQGPELLIRYENEEAVDDSQLPKDRFSAERLKGVDSTLKIQPAELGDSAVYLCASSSGLAGAHSYNEQFFGPGTRLTVL.

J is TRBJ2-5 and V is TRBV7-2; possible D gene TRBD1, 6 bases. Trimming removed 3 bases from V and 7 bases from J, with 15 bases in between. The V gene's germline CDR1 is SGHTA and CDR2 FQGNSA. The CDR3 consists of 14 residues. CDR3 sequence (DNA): TGTGCCAGCAGCTTCAACAGGGCTCTGGGGACCCAGTACTTC. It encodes CASSFNRALGTQYF.

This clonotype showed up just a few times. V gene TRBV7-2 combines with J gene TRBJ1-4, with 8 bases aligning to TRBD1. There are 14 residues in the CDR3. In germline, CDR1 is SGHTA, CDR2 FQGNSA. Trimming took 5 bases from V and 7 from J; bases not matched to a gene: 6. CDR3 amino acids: CASSPGGAIEKLFF. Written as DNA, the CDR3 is TGTGCCAGCAGCCCAGGGGGCGCGATTGAAAAACTGTTTTTT. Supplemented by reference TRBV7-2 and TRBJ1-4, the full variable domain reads GAGVSQSPSNKVTEKGKDVELRCDPISGHTALYWYRQSLGQGLEFLIYFQGNSAPDKSGLPSDRFSAERTGGSVSTLTIQRTQQEDSAVYLCASSPGGAIEKLFFGSGTQLSVL.

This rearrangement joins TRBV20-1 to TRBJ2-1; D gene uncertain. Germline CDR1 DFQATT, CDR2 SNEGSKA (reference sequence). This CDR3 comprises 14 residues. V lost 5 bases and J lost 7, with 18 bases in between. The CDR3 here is CSAPLPNSPNEQFF. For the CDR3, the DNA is TGCAGTGCTCCTCTACCCAATAGTCCAAATGAGCAGTTCTTC.

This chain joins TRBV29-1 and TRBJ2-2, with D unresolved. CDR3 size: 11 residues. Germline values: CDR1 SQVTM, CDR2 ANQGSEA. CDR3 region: CAGGNTGELFF. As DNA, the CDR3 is TGCGCCGGCGGGAACACCGGGGAGCTGTTTTTT.

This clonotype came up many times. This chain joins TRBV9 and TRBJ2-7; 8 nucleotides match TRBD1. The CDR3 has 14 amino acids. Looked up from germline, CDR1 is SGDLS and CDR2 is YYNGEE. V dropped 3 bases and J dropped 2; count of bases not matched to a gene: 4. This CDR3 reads CASSETGGTYEQYF. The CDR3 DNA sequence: TGTGCCAGCAGCGAAACAGGGGGGACCTACGAGCAGTACTTC.

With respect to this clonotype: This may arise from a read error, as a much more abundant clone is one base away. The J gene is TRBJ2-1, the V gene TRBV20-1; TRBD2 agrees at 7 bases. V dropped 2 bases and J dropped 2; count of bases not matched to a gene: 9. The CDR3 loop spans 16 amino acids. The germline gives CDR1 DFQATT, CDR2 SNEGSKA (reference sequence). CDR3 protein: CSARRIGLDAYNEQFF. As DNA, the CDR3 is TGCAGTGCTAGAAGGATCGGACTAGACGCCTACAATGAGCAGTTCTTC.

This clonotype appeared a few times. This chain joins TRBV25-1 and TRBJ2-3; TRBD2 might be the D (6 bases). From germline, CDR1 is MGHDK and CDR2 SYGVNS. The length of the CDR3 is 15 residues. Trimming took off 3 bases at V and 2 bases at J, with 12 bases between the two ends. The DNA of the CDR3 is TGTGCCAGCAGTGAGGGAGGAGATCCCACAGATACGCAGTATTTT. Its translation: CASSEGGDPTDTQYF.

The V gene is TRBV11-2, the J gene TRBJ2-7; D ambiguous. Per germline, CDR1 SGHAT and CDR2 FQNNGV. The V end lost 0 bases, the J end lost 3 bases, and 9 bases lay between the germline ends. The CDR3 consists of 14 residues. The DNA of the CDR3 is TGTGCCAGCAGCTTAGAGGATCCAGGCTACGAGCAGTACTTC. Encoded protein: CASSLEDPGYEQYF.

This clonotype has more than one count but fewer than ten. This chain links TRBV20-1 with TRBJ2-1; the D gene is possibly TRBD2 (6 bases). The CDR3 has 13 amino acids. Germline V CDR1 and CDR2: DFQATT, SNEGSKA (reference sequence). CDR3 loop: CNPGVSSYNEQFF. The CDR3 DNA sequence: TGCAACCCGGGGGTAAGCTCCTACAATGAGCAGTTCTTC.

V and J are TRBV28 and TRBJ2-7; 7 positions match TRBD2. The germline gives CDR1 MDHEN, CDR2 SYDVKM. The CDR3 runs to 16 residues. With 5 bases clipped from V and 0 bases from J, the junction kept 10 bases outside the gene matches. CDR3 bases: TGTGCCAGCAGTGCCAGCGGGGACCCCAACTCCTACGAGCAGTACTTC. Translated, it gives CASSASGDPNSYEQYF.

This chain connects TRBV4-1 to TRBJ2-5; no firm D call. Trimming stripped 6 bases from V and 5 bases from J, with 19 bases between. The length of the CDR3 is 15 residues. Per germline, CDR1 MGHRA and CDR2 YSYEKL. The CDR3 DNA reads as TGCGCCAGCAGACGCCTTTACCAATTAGAGGAGACCCAGTACTTC. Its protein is CASRRLYQLEETQYF.

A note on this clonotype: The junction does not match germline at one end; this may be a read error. CDR3 sequence: CASTENGGHTGDLFF. CDR3 nucleotides: TGTGCCAGCACCGAAAACGGGGGGCACACCGGGGACCTGTTTTTT. The genes are TRBV11-2 and TRBJ2-2; D possibly corresponds to TRBD2 (7 bases). Germline V gene sequence: CDR1 SGHAT, CDR2 FQNNGV. The CDR3 runs 15 residues.

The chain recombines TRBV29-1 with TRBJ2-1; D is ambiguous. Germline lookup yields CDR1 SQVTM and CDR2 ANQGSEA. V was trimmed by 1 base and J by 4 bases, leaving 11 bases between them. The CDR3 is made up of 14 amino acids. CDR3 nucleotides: TGCAGCGTTGAAGTAGCAGGAAGATACAATGAGCAGTTCTTC. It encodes CSVEVAGRYNEQFF.

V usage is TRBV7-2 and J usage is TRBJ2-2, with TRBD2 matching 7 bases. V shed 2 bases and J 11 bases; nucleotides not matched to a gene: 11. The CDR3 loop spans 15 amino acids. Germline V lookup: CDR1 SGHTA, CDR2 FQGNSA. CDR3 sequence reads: CASSLIGMRESELFF. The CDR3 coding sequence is TGTGCCAGCAGCTTAATAGGGATGCGGGAGAGCGAGCTGTTTTTT. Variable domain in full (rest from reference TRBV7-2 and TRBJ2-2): GAGVSQSPSNKVTEKGKDVELRCDPISGHTALYWYRQSLGQGLEFLIYFQGNSAPDKSGLPSDRFSAERTGGSVSTLTIQRTQQEDSAVYLCASSLIGMRESELFFGEGSRLTVL.

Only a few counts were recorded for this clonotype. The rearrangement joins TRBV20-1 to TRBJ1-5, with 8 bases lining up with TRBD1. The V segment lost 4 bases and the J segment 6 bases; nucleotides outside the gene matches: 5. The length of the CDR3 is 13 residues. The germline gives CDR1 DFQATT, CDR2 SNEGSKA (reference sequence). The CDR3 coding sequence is TGCAGTGCTAAGGGACAGGCGGGTCAGCCCCAGCATTTT. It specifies CSAKGQAGQPQHF.

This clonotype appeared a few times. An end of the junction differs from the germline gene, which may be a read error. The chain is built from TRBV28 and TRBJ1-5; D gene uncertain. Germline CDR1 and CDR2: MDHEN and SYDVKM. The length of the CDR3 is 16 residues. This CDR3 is CASSGSGPSSNQPQHF. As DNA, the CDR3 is TGTGCCAGCAGTGGGAGCGGACCGAGCAGCAATCAGCCCCAGCACTTT.

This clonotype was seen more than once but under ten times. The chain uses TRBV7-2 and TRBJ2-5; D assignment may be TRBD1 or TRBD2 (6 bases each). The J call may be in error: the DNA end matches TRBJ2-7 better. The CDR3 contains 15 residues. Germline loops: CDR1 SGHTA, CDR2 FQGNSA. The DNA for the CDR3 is TGTGCCAGCAGCTGGTATGAGGGGGGAGACTACGAGCAGTACTTC. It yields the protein CASSWYEGGDYEQYF.

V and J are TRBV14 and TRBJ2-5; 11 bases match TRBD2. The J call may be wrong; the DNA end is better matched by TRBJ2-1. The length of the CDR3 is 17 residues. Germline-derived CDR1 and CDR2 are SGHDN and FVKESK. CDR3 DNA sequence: TGTGCCAGCAGCCAAGAGAATCTAGCGGGAGGAGGAGGGGAGCAGTTCTTC. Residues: CASSQENLAGGGGEQFF.

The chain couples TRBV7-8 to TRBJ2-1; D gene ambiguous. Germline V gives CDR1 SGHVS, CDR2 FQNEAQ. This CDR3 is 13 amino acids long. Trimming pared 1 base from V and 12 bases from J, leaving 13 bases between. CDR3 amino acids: CASSLEGRPPQFF. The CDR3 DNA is TGTGCCAGCAGCTTAGAAGGCCGCCCACCGCAGTTCTTC.

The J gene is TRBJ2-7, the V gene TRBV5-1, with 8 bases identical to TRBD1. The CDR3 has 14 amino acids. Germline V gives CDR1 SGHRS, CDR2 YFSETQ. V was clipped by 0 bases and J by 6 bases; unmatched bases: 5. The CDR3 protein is CASSLGQGFSEQYF. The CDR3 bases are TGCGCCAGCAGCTTGGGACAGGGGTTCAGCGAGCAGTACTTC.